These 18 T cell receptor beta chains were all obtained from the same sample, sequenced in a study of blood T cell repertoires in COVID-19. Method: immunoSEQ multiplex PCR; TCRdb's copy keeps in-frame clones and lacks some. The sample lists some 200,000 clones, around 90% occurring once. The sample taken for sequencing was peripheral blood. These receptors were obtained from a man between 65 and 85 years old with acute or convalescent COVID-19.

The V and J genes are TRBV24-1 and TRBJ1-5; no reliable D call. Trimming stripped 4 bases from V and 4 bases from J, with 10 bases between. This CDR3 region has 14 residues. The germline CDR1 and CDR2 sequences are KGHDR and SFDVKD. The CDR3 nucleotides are TGTGCCACCAGTGAGTCCCTCCAGAATCAGCCCCAGCATTTT. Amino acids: CATSESLQNQPQHF.

CDR3 sequence: CASSQGGGGAYEQYF. The CDR3 DNA reads as TGCGCCAGCAGCCAAGGAGGCGGGGGGGCCTACGAGCAGTACTTC. The chain joins TRBV4-3 to TRBJ2-7, with 9 nucleotides matching TRBD2. V was clipped by 1 base and J by 2 bases; unmatched bases: 3. This CDR3 is built from 15 residues. Germline V gene lookup returns CDR1 LGHNA and CDR2 YSLEER.

The CDR3 nucleotides are TGTGCCAGCTCGCGTGGGGGGACGAACACTGAAGCTTTCTTT. It encodes CASSRGGTNTEAFF. The chain recombines TRBV28 with TRBJ1-1, with a tentative D call TRBD1 (5 bases). Trimming took 8 bases from V and 1 from J, leaving 14 bases between them. This CDR3 is built from 14 residues. Germline V gives CDR1 MDHEN, CDR2 SYDVKM.

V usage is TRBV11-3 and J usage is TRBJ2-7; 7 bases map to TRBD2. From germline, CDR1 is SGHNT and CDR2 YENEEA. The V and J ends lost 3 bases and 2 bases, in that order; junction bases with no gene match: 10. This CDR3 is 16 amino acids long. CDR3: CASSFRQREITYEQYF. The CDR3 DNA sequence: TGTGCCAGCAGCTTTCGACAGCGGGAAATTACCTACGAGCAGTACTTC.

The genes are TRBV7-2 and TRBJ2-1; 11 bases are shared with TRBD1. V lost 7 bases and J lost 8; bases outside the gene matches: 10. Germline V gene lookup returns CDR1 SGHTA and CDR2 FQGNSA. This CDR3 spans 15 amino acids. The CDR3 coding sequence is TGTGCCAGCACTCGTGGACAGGGGGCTTCCCATGAGCAGTTCTTC. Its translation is CASTRGQGASHEQFF.

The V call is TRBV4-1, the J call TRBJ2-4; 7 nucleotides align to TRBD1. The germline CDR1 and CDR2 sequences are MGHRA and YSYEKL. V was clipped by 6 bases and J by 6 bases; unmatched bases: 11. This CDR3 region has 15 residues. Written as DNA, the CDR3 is TGCGCCAGCAGTTATGGACAGGTTGGGCCAAACATTCAGTACTTC. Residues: CASSYGQVGPNIQYF.

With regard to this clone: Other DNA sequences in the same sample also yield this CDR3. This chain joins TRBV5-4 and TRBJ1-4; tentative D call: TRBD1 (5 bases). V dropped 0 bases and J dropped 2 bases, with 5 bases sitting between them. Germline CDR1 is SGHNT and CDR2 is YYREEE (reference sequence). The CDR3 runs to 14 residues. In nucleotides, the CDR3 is TGTGCCAGCAGCTTGGGACAGACTAATGAAAAACTGTTTTTT. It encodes CASSLGQTNEKLFF. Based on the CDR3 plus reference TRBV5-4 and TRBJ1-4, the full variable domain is ETGVTQSPTHLIKTRGQQVTLRCSSQSGHNTVSWYQQALGQGPQFIFQYYREEENGRGNFPPRFSGLQFPNYSSELNVNALELDDSALYLCASSLGQTNEKLFFGSGTQLSVL.

Written as DNA, the CDR3 is TGTGCCAGCAGCTTAGACAGCCATCAGCCCCAGCATTTT. Protein sequence: CASSLDSHQPQHF. J is TRBJ1-5 and V is TRBV7-9; D not certain. V gave up 1 base and J gave up 5 bases, with 6 bases separating them. The CDR3 spans 13 residues. Looked up from germline, CDR1 is SEHNR and CDR2 is FQNEAQ (reference sequence).

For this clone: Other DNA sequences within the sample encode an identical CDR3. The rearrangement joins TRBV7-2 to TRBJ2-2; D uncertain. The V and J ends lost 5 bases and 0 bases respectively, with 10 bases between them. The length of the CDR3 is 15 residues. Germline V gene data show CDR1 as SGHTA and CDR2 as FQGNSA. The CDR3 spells CASSLAGANTGELFF. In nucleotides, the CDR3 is TGTGCCAGCAGCCTGGCTGGAGCGAACACCGGGGAGCTGTTTTTT.

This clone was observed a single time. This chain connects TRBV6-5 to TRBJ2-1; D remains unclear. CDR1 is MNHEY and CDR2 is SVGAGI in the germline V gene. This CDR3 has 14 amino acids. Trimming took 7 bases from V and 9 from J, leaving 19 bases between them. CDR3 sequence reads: CASKPSPLVGEQFF. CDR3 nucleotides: TGTGCCAGCAAGCCGAGTCCTCTGGTTGGTGAGCAGTTCTTC.

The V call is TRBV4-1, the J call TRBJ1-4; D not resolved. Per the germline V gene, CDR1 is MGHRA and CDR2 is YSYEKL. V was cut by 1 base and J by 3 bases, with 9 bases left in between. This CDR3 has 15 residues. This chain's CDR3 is CASSQGATANEKLFF. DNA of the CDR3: TGCGCCAGCAGCCAAGGGGCAACGGCTAATGAAAAACTGTTTTTT.

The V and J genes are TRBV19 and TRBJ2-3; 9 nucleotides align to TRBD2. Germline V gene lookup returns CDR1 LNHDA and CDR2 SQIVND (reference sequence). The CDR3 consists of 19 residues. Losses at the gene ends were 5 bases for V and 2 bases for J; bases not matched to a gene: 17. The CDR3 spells CASSQRSSRTSADTDTQYF. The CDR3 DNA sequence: TGTGCCAGTAGTCAGCGTTCTTCTCGGACTAGCGCCGACACAGATACGCAGTATTTT.

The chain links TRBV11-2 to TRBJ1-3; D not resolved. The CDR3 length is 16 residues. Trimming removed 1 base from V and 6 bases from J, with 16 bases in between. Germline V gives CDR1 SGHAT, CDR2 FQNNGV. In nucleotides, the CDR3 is TGTGCCAGCAGCTTAGCTGCCGAGAGGGATTTAAACACCATATATTTT. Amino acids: CASSLAAERDLNTIYF.

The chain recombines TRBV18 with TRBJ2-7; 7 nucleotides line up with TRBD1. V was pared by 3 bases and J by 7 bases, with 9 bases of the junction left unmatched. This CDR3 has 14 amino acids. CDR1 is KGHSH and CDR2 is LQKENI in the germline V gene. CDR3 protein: CASSPGQATGEQYF. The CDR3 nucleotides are TGTGCCAGCTCACCCGGACAGGCGACGGGTGAGCAGTACTTC.

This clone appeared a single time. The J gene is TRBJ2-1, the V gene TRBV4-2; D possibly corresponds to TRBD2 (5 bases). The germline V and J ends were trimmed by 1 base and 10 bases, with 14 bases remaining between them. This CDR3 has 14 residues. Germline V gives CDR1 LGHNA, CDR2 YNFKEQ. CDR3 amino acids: CASSQGPGEREQFF. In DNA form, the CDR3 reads TGTGCCAGCAGCCAAGGCCCCGGGGAGCGGGAGCAGTTCTTC.

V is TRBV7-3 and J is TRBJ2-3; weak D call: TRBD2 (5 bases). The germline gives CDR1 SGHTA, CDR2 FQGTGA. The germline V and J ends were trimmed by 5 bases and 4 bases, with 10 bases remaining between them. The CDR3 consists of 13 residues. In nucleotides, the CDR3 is TGTGCCAGCAGCGGCCTACTAGCAGATACGCAGTATTTT. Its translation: CASSGLLADTQYF.

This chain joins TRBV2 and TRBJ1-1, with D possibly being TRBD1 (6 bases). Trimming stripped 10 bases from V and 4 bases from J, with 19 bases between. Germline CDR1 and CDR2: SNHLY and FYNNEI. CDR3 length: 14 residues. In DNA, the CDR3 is TGTGCCACCTCTTTAAGTACAGGGCTCACTGAAGCTTTCTTT. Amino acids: CATSLSTGLTEAFF. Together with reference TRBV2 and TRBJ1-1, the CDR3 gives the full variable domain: EPEVTQTPSHQVTQMGQEVILRCVPISNHLYFYWYRQILGQKVEFLVSFYNNEISEKSEIFDDQFSVERPDGSNFTLKIRSTKLEDSAMYFCATSLSTGLTEAFFGQGTRLTVV.

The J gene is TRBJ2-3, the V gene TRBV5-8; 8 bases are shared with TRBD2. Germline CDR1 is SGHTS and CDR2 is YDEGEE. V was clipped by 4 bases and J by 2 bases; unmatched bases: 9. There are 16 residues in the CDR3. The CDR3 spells CASSPATSGSTDTQYF. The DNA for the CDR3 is TGTGCCAGCAGCCCGGCTACTAGCGGATCCACAGATACGCAGTATTTT. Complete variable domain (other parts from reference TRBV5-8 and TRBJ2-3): EAGVTQSPTHLIKTRGQQATLRCSPISGHTSVYWYQQALGLGLQFLLWYDEGEERNRGNFPPRFSGRQFPNYSSELNVNALELEDSALYLCASSPATSGSTDTQYFGPGTRLTVL.